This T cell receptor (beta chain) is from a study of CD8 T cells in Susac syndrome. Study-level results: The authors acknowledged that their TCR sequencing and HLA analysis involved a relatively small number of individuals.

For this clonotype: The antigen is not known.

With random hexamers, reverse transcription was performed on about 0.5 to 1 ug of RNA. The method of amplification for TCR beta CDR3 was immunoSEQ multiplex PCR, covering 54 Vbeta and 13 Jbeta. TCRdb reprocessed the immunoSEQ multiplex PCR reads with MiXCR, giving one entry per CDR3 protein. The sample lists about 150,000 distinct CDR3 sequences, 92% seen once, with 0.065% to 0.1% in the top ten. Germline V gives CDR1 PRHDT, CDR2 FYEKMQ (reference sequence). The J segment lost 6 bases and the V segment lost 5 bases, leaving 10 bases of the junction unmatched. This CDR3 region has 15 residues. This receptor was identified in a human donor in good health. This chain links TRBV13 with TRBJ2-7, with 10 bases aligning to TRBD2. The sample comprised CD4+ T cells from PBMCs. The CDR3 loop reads CASSISGRALGEQYF. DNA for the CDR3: TGTGCCAGCAGCATCAGCGGGAGGGCCCTCGGCGAGCAGTACTTC. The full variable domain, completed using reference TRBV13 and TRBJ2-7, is AAGVIQSPRHLIKEKRETATLKCYPIPRHDTVYWYQQGPGQDPQFLISFYEKMQSDKGSIPDRFSAQQFSDYHSELNMSSLELGDSALYFCASSISGRALGEQYFGPGTRLTVT.